This T cell receptor (beta chain) originates from a study of molecular identifiers for immune sequencing clone quantification. The CDR3 runs 11 residues. Germline CDR1 reads SEHNR; CDR2 reads FQNEAQ (reference sequence). TCRdb fed the PCR reads into MiXCR, producing one record per CDR3 protein. The sample holds around 480,000 distinct CDR3 sequences, less than 30% seen once. A note on this clonotype: One end of the junction does not line up with germline, which may come from a read error.

The specimen sequenced was naive CD8+ T cells from blood, with Jurkat cell RNA spiked in. The subset denotes: FACS-sorted CD8+CD4-CCR7+CD45RA+ naive T cells. This sequence originates from a human donor in good health. Some libraries in this study had Jurkat cell RNA spiked in. The chain carries TRBV7-9 and TRBJ2-7, with D unclear. The CDR3 reads CASGLGPLLDF. The CDR3 nucleotides are TGTGCCAGCGGCTTAGGACCGCTTTTGGACTTC.